These 32 T cell receptor beta chains were all obtained from the same sample, sequenced in a study of blood T cells in healthy people across ages. Sample-barcoded 5' priming and a J-beta primer mix drove a second PCR of 7 to 11 cycles. TCRdb redid the calling of the 5' RACE reads with MiXCR, one entry per CDR3 protein. The sample lists roughly 1,300,000 distinct CDR3 sequences; approximately 59% were seen once. Material for sequencing was blood. These receptor sequences come from a man aged 18-30 years in good health.

This clonotype was picked up one time. The chain links TRBV4-2 to TRBJ1-2; 8 nucleotides align to TRBD1. The junction had 7 bases not matched to a gene; V was cut back by 3 bases and J by 1 base. Germline V gene lookup returns CDR1 LGHNA and CDR2 YNFKEQ. This CDR3 region has 16 residues. CDR3 region: CASSQDPGQVNYGYTF. The CDR3 DNA sequence: TGTGCCAGCAGCCAGGACCCGGGACAGGTTAACTATGGCTACACCTTC.

The gene calls are TRBV7-9 and TRBJ1-2; 8 bases map to TRBD1. This CDR3 has 17 amino acids. Per the germline V gene, CDR1 is SEHNR and CDR2 is FQNEAQ (reference sequence). V lost 2 bases, J lost 7 bases, and 15 bases stayed unmatched. The CDR3 here is CASSLRDPGGREGGYTF. The CDR3 DNA follows: TGTGCCAGCAGCTTAAGAGATCCAGGGGGCCGGGAAGGTGGCTACACCTTC. Full variable domain (rest looked up from reference TRBV7-9 and TRBJ1-2): DTGVSQNPRHKITKRGQNVTFRCDPISEHNRLYWYRQTLGQGPEFLTYFQNEAQLEKSRLLSDRFSAERPKGSFSTLEIQRTEQGDSAMYLCASSLRDPGGREGGYTFGSGTRLTVV.

The chain has TRBV4-1 and TRBJ1-2; D gene unclear. The length of the CDR3 is 13 residues. Germline lookup yields CDR1 MGHRA and CDR2 YSYEKL. With 0 bases removed from V and 5 bases from J, the gap between germline ends came to 7 bases. The CDR3 reads CASSQDLAYGYTF. CDR3 sequence (DNA): TGCGCCAGCAGCCAAGACTTGGCATATGGCTACACCTTC.

Note on this clonotype: This clone may be a read error of a much larger clone one base away. This chain joins TRBV28 and TRBJ1-2; unclear D gene. V lost 7 bases and J 4 bases, leaving 13 bases between the germline ends. This CDR3 region has 13 residues. Germline V lookup: CDR1 MDHEN, CDR2 SYDVKM. The CDR3 region is CASTRGHRYGYTF. The CDR3 DNA is TGTGCCAGCACCCGAGGGCATCGCTATGGCTACACCTTC.

This clonotype was counted a single time. This chain joins TRBV2 and TRBJ2-3; 10 nucleotides align to TRBD2. This CDR3 region has 17 residues. The trim removed 6 bases at V and 0 bases at J, leaving 9 bases unmatched. The germline gives CDR1 SNHLY, CDR2 FYNNEI. CDR3 nucleotide sequence: TGTGCCAGCAGCGGAGCGGGGGGGGCTTCTAGCACAGATACGCAGTATTTT. This sequence encodes CASSGAGGASSTDTQYF.

The genes are TRBV7-9 and TRBJ2-7; 11 bases align to TRBD2. The CDR3 has 16 amino acids. V dropped 3 bases and J dropped 1; count of bases not matched to a gene: 5. CDR1 is SEHNR and CDR2 is FQNEAQ in the germline V gene (reference sequence). This chain's CDR3 is CASSFGTSGPSYEQYF. The CDR3 DNA reads TGTGCCAGCAGCTTTGGGACTAGCGGACCGTCCTACGAGCAGTACTTC.

There are a few counts of this clonotype. The genes are TRBV10-3 and TRBJ2-1; TRBD2 matches 7 bases. Germline V CDR1 and CDR2: ENHRY, SYGVKD. This CDR3 contains 18 residues. V trimming: 0 bases; J trimming: 3 bases; junction bases outside the gene matches: 11. The chain's CDR3 is CAISESIGERDYYNEQFF. The CDR3 DNA reads as TGTGCCATCAGTGAGTCGATTGGTGAGCGGGATTACTACAATGAGCAGTTCTTC.

The V gene is TRBV3-1, the J gene TRBJ1-1; D not resolved. Germline CDR1 LGHDT, CDR2 YNNKEL (reference sequence). V was shortened by 0 bases and J by 1 base, with 9 bases between the two germline ends. The CDR3 is 15 residues long. The CDR3 is CASSQDLESNTEAFF. CDR3 sequence (DNA): TGTGCCAGCAGCCAAGATCTTGAGTCGAACACTGAAGCTTTCTTT.

The chain links TRBV28 to TRBJ2-7, with D perhaps assigned TRBD1 or TRBD2 (5 bases each). The CDR3 runs 16 residues. The germline V gene encodes CDR1 MDHEN and CDR2 SYDVKM. V lost 4 bases and J 3 bases, leaving 19 bases between the germline ends. This CDR3 reads CASSSSGDGVNYEQYF. The CDR3 nucleotides read TGTGCCAGCAGTTCCTCCGGGGACGGAGTCAACTACGAGCAGTACTTC.

The V and J genes are TRBV12-3 or TRBV12-4 and TRBJ1-2; 9 bases are shared with TRBD1. Trimming took 4 bases from V and 2 from J; bases not matched to a gene: 5. This CDR3 region has 15 residues. CDR3 sequence reads: CASSSRQGVNYGYTF. The CDR3 DNA reads as TGTGCCAGCAGTTCAAGACAGGGGGTAAACTATGGCTACACCTTC.

The chain couples TRBV13 to TRBJ1-2, with D uncertain. The germline V gene encodes CDR1 PRHDT and CDR2 FYEKMQ (reference sequence). This CDR3 contains 12 residues. Trimming removed 3 bases from V and 7 bases from J, with 9 bases in between. The CDR3 loop is CASSFVGFGYTF. In nucleotides, the CDR3 is TGTGCCAGCAGCTTCGTTGGGTTTGGCTACACCTTC.

V usage is TRBV12-3 or TRBV12-4 and J usage is TRBJ1-2, with a possible D match to TRBD1 (5 bases). The V end was cut by 5 bases, the J end by 10 bases, with 14 bases between. The CDR3 totals 12 residues. CDR3 loop: CASSPYGGDYTF. CDR3 DNA sequence: TGTGCCAGCAGTCCATATGGGGGAGACTACACCTTC.

The genes are TRBV4-1 and TRBJ2-4; D is perhaps TRBD1 (5 bases). The DNA end is a closer match to TRBJ2-7, so the J assignment may be wrong. The germline V gene has CDR1 MGHRA and CDR2 YSYEKL. The CDR3 consists of 16 residues. CDR3 sequence (DNA): TGCGCCAGCAGCCGTCCTGGGGCATCTTACTCCTACGAGCAGTACTTC. Residues: CASSRPGASYSYEQYF.

The gene calls are TRBV5-1 and TRBJ2-7, with 11 bases identical to TRBD1. V dropped 6 bases and J dropped 3; count of bases not matched to a gene: 8. The CDR3 covers 15 residues. CDR1 SGHRS and CDR2 YFSETQ come from the germline V gene. CDR3 sequence reads: CASTVGGTGGYEQYF. The CDR3 DNA reads TGCGCCAGCACTGTGGGAGGGACAGGGGGCTACGAGCAGTACTTC.

This clonotype was seen a handful of times. The CDR3 reads CASSLAGADTEAFF. DNA for the CDR3: TGTGCCAGCAGCTTAGCAGGGGCCGACACTGAAGCTTTCTTT. This rearrangement joins TRBV7-2 to TRBJ1-1, with TRBD1 as a possible D gene (5 bases). CDR3 size: 14 residues. Germline-derived CDR1 and CDR2 are SGHTA and FQGNSA. The germline V and J ends were trimmed by 0 bases and 3 bases, with 8 bases remaining between them.

V and J are TRBV13 and TRBJ1-1; D is unclear. Germline V gene sequence: CDR1 PRHDT, CDR2 FYEKMQ (reference sequence). CDR3 size: 13 residues. V was trimmed by 5 bases and J by 1 base, leaving 8 bases between them. For the CDR3, the DNA is TGTGCCAGCAGCCCTAGAAAGAACACTGAAGCTTTCTTT. Its protein product is CASSPRKNTEAFF.

This clonotype has a handful of counts. The V gene is TRBV7-9, the J gene TRBJ2-3; either TRBD1 or TRBD2 may fit D (5 bases each). The germline V and J ends were trimmed by 7 bases and 1 base, with 21 bases remaining between them. The V gene's germline CDR1 is SEHNR and CDR2 FQNEAQ (reference sequence). CDR3 length: 17 residues. The CDR3 sequence is CASIPPPRDQRTDTQYF. CDR3 bases: TGTGCCAGCATCCCGCCCCCTAGGGACCAGCGCACAGATACGCAGTATTTT.

The rearrangement uses TRBV12-3 or TRBV12-4 and TRBJ2-7; TRBD1 aligns across 7 bases. The CDR3 consists of 13 residues. Trimming took 8 bases from V and 3 from J; bases not matched to a gene: 7. CDR3 in amino acids: CASGYRGVYEQYF. CDR3 coding DNA: TGTGCCAGCGGTTACAGGGGCGTCTACGAGCAGTACTTC.

In this sample, this clonotype turned up a few times. The chain is built from TRBV6-2 or TRBV6-3 and TRBJ2-5, with 8 nucleotides matching TRBD2. V lost 0 bases, J lost 0 bases, and 9 bases stayed unmatched. This CDR3 spans 18 amino acids. The germline V gene encodes CDR1 MNHEY and CDR2 SVGEGT. CDR3 coding DNA: TGTGCCAGCAGTTACTCGCCCAGGGTTAGCGGGGACCAAGAGACCCAGTACTTC. Amino acids: CASSYSPRVSGDQETQYF.

This chain connects TRBV7-2 to TRBJ2-3; TRBD1 aligns across 8 bases. After removal of 5 bases from V and 2 bases from J, the junction contained 6 bases not matched to a gene. The CDR3 length is 15 residues. From germline, CDR1 is SGHTA and CDR2 FQGNSA. CDR3 nucleotide sequence: TGTGCCAGCAGCCAATGGGACAGGATCACAGATACGCAGTATTTT. It codes for CASSQWDRITDTQYF.

The V and J genes are TRBV18 and TRBJ2-5; TRBD2 matches at 11 bases. The CDR3 loop spans 12 amino acids. Germline V CDR1 and CDR2: KGHSH, LQKENI. V dropped 4 bases and J dropped 13; count of bases not matched to a gene: 5. CDR3 nucleotides: TGTGCCAGCTCACTAGCGGGAGGGCAACTGTACTTC. Protein sequence: CASSLAGGQLYF.

As to this clonotype: It may be a read error: a sequence one base away is much more abundant. The chain recombines TRBV12-3 or TRBV12-4 with TRBJ2-7; weak D call: TRBD2 (6 bases). Trimming cost V 3 bases and J 0 bases, with 12 bases left between them. The CDR3 totals 15 residues. The CDR3 protein is CASSFEDGSSYEQYF. The CDR3 bases are TGTGCCAGCAGTTTCGAGGACGGGAGCTCCTACGAGCAGTACTTC.

This clonotype was counted between two and nine times. J is TRBJ1-2 and V is TRBV21-1. TRBV21-1 is a listed pseudogene. This CDR3 contains 13 residues. CDR3 sequence: CASMSGSYYGYTF. DNA of the CDR3: TGTGCCAGCATGAGCGGGAGCTACTATGGCTACACCTTC.

V and J are TRBV28 and TRBJ2-7; the D gene is possibly TRBD1 (6 bases). The V end lost 4 bases, the J end lost 2 bases, and 12 bases lay between the germline ends. The CDR3 sequence is 14 residues long. Germline V CDR1 and CDR2: MDHEN, SYDVKM. CDR3 in amino acids: CASSSGKGAYEQYF. The CDR3 region has the DNA TGTGCCAGCAGTTCAGGCAAGGGGGCCTACGAGCAGTACTTC.

The chain employs TRBV15 and TRBJ2-5; a weak D match, TRBD2 (5 bases). Gene TRBJ2-7 matches the end of the DNA better, so the J call may be wrong. CDR1 is LNHNV and CDR2 is YYDKDF in the germline V gene (reference sequence). This CDR3 spans 15 amino acids. The CDR3 reads CATSREGSGSYEQYF. The CDR3 DNA sequence: TGTGCCACCAGCAGAGAGGGCAGCGGCTCCTACGAGCAGTACTTC.

This clonotype was recorded a few times. The chain joins TRBV20-1 to TRBJ2-1, with D perhaps matching TRBD1 (6 bases). Germline loops: CDR1 DFQATT, CDR2 SNEGSKA (reference sequence). V shed 2 bases and J shed 1 base, with 9 bases lying between them. The CDR3 sequence is 14 residues long. CDR3 nucleotides: TGCAGTGCTAGATGGGGGCGGTCCTACAATGAGCAGTTCTTC. Residues: CSARWGRSYNEQFF.

The chain uses TRBV5-1 and TRBJ2-7; D gene ambiguous. CDR3 length: 15 amino acids. Germline-derived CDR1 and CDR2 are SGHRS and YFSETQ. V lost 0 bases, J lost 2 bases, and 12 bases lay in between. The CDR3 DNA reads as TGCGCCAGCAGCTTGGTCCACGGGCCAGCCTACGAGCAGTACTTC. Translation gives CASSLVHGPAYEQYF.

The V gene is TRBV6-1, the J gene TRBJ2-5; possibly TRBD2 for D (5 bases). Trimming removed 1 base from V and 1 base from J, with 16 bases in between. CDR3 size: 17 residues. Germline CDR1 reads MNHNS; CDR2 reads SASEGT. The chain's CDR3 is CASSEGWRTSGQETQYF. Here the CDR3 DNA reads TGTGCCAGCAGTGAAGGGTGGAGGACCTCCGGCCAAGAGACCCAGTACTTC.

V is TRBV4-2 and J is TRBJ2-1; no definite D call. Trimming shortened V by 1 base and J by 0 bases, and 13 bases separated the two germline ends. Germline CDR1 LGHNA, CDR2 YNFKEQ. This CDR3 is built from 17 residues. CDR3 bases: TGTGCCAGCAGCCAAGTTCGGTTAGGCGACTCCTACAATGAGCAGTTCTTC. Its protein product is CASSQVRLGDSYNEQFF.

V is TRBV19 and J is TRBJ2-1; possible D gene TRBD2, 5 bases. This CDR3 comprises 14 residues. V was pared by 0 bases and J by 8 bases, with 11 bases between. The germline V gene has CDR1 LNHDA and CDR2 SQIVND (reference sequence). The CDR3 DNA sequence: TGTGCCAGTAGTATAGATCACGCGGGCGATGAGCAGTTCTTC. The encoded protein is CASSIDHAGDEQFF.

The chain has TRBV5-5 and TRBJ1-1; D uncertain. CDR1 is SGHKS, CDR2 YYEKEE, per germline (reference sequence). The CDR3 length is 14 residues. V lost 3 bases, J lost 5 bases, and 14 bases lay in between. CDR3 sequence: CASSSVPDGTEAFF. The CDR3 bases are TGTGCCAGCAGCTCGGTCCCCGATGGGACTGAAGCTTTCTTT.

The chain couples TRBV4-1 to TRBJ1-2; D call uncertain. CDR3 length equals 13 residues. Germline CDR1 MGHRA, CDR2 YSYEKL. Trimming took off 3 bases at V and 2 bases at J, with 7 bases between the two ends. This CDR3 reads CASSQTRNYGYTF. DNA of the CDR3: TGCGCCAGCAGCCAGACTCGAAACTATGGCTACACCTTC.